Listed here are 3 T cell receptor beta chains from one sample, sequenced in a study of blood T cell repertoires in COVID-19. Assay used: immunoSEQ multiplex PCR; TCRdb lists only in-frame clones, some missing. The table lists more than 150,000 clones, under 90% of them singletons. Sequencing input: peripheral blood. Receptors originate from a human donor in a cohort sampled during active COVID-19.

The rearrangement links TRBV5-4 to TRBJ1-1; no reliable D call. Trimming pared 4 bases from V and 0 bases from J, leaving 13 bases between. CDR3 size: 15 residues. Germline loops: CDR1 SGHNT, CDR2 YYREEE (reference sequence). The CDR3 coding sequence is TGTGCCAGCAGCGCTACAGCTCGAATGAACACTGAAGCTTTCTTT. This encodes CASSATARMNTEAFF.

The V gene is TRBV3-1 (or the pseudogene TRBV3-2), the J gene TRBJ1-1, with 9 bases matching TRBD1. Unmatched junction bases numbered 3, after V lost 6 bases and J lost 4 bases. Looked up from germline, CDR1 is LGHDT and CDR2 is YNNKEL (reference sequence). This CDR3 spans 13 amino acids. The DNA for the CDR3 is TGTGCCAGCAGTCAGGACAGGGGCACTGAAGCTTTCTTT. It is translated as CASSQDRGTEAFF.

The chain recombines TRBV7-2 with TRBJ1-3; tentative D call: TRBD1 (6 bases). CDR3 size: 15 residues. The germline V gene encodes CDR1 SGHTA and CDR2 FQGNSA. Trimming took off 3 bases at V and 0 bases at J, with 9 bases between the two ends. The CDR3 nucleotides are TGTGCCAGCAGCTTGAAAGGGGGCTCTGGAAACACCATATATTTT. It yields the protein CASSLKGGSGNTIYF.